This T cell receptor (beta chain) comes out of a study of early T cells in non-severe SARS-CoV-2 infection. The CDR3 consists of 12 residues. Germline lookup yields CDR1 SEHNR and CDR2 FQNEAQ (reference sequence). Individual cDNA molecules received unique molecular identifiers. TCRdb processed the 5' RACE reads anew with MiXCR; each CDR3 protein has one entry. This repertoire shows around 80,000 distinct CDR3 sequences, around 10% found once; its top ten account for about 12%. Worth noting for this clonotype: A read error may account for a junction end that differs from germline.

Sequencing used whole blood, obtained at baseline. This receptor was obtained from an adult who was a healthcare worker with PCR-confirmed SARS-CoV-2 infection or an uninfected control (not recorded which). The chain combines TRBV7-9 with TRBJ1-1, with D unclear. The CDR3 DNA reads TGTGCCAGCAGCCTGGATTGGGCAGCTACCGTTTTT. Encoded protein: CASSLDWAATVF.